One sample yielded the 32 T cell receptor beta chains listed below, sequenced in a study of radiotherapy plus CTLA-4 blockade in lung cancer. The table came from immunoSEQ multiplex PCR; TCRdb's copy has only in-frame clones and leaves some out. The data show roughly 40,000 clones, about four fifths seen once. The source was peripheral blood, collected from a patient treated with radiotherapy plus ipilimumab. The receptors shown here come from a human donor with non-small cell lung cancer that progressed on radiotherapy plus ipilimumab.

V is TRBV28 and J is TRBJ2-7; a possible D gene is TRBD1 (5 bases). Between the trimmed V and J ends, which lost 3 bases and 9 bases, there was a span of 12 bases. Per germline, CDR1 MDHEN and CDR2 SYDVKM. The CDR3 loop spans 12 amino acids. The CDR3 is CASSFGGHGQYF. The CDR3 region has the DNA TGTGCCAGCAGTTTCGGCGGACACGGGCAGTACTTC.

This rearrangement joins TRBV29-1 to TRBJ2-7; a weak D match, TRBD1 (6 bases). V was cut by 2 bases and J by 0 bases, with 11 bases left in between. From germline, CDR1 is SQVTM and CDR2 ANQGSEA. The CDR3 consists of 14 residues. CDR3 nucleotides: TGCAGCGTTGAATGGGGGCCCCCCTCCTACGAGCAGTACTTC. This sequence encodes CSVEWGPPSYEQYF.

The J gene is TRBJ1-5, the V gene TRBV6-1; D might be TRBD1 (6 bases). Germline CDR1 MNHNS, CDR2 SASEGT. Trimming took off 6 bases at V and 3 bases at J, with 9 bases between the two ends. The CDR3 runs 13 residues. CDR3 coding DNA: TGTGCCAGCAGCGGACAGCTCAATCAGCCCCAGCATTTT. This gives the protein CASSGQLNQPQHF.

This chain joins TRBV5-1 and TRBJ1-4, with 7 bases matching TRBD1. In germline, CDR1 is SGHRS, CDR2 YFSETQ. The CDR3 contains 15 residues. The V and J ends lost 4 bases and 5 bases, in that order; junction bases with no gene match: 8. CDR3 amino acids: CASSLNTGDNEKLFF. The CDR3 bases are TGCGCCAGCAGCCTAAATACAGGGGACAATGAAAAACTGTTTTTT. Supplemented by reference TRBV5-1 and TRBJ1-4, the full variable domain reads KAGVTQTPRYLIKTRGQQVTLSCSPISGHRSVSWYQQTPGQGLQFLFEYFSETQRNKGNFPGRFSGRQFSNSRSEMNVSTLELGDSALYLCASSLNTGDNEKLFFGSGTQLSVL.

As DNA, the CDR3 is TGTGCCAGCAGCTTTGGGGGGGACAATGAGCAGTTCTTC. Amino acid sequence: CASSFGGDNEQFF. This chain uses TRBV11-2 with TRBJ2-1, with 7 positions matching TRBD2. In germline, CDR1 is SGHAT, CDR2 FQNNGV. The V and J ends lost 3 bases and 5 bases, in that order; junction bases with no gene match: 1. This CDR3 has 13 residues.

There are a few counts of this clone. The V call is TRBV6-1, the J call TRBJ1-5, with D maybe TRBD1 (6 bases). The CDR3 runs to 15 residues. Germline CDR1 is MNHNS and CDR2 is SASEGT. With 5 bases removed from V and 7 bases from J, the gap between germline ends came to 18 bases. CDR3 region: CASSTTGFSWQPQHF. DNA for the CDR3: TGTGCCAGCAGTACCACAGGGTTTTCGTGGCAGCCCCAGCATTTT.

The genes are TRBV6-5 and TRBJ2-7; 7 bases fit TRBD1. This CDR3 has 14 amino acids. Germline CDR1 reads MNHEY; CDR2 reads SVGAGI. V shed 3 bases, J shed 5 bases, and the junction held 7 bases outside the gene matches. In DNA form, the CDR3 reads TGTGCCAGCAGTTATCGACAGGGTTCCCACGAGCAGTACTTC. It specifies CASSYRQGSHEQYF.

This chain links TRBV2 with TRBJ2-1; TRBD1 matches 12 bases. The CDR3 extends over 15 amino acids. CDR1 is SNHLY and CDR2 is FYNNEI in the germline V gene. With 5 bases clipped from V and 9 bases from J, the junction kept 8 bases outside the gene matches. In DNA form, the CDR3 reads TGTGCCAGCAGTCGACCGGGACAGGGGGCTGGTGAGCAGTTCTTC. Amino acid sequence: CASSRPGQGAGEQFF.

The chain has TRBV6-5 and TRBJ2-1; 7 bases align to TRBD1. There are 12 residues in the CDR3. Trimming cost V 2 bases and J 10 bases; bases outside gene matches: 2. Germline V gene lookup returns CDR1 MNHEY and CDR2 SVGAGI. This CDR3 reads CASSYGTAEQFF. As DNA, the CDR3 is TGTGCCAGCAGTTACGGGACAGCGGAGCAGTTCTTC.

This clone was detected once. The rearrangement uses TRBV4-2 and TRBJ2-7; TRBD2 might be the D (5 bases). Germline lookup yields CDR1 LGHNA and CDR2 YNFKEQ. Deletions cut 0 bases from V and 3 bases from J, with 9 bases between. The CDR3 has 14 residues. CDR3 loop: CASSQDPGFYEQYF. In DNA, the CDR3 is TGTGCCAGCAGCCAAGACCCGGGGTTCTACGAGCAGTACTTC.

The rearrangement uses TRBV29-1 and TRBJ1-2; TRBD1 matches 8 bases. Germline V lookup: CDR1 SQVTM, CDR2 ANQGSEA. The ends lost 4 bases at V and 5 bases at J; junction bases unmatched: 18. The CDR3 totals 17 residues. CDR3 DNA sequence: TGCAGCGTTGCTGGGGTTTCGACAGGGGCCGATATGTATGGCTACACCTTC. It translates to CSVAGVSTGADMYGYTF.

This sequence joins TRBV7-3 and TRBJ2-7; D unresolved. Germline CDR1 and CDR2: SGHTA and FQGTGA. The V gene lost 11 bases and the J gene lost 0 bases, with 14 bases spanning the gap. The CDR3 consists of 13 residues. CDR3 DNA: TGTGCCGGCAATCGAAGTAGCTCCTACGAGCAGTACTTC. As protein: CAGNRSSSYEQYF.

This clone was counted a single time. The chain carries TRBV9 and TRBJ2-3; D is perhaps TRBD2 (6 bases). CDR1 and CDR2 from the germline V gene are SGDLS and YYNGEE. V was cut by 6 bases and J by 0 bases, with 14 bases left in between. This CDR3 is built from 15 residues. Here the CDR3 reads CASNRAGTSTDTQYF. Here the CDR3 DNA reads TGTGCCAGCAACCGTGCGGGGACCAGCACAGATACGCAGTATTTT.

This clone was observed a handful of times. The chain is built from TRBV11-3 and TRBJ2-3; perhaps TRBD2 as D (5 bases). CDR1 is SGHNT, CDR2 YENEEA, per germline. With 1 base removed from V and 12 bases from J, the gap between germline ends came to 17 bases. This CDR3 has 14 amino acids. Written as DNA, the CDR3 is TGTGCCAGCAGCTTAGGGTTAAGCGGTGCCCCCCAGTATTTT. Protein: CASSLGLSGAPQYF.

The CDR3 is CASSTHEPSYNEQFF. The DNA of the CDR3 is TGCGCCAGCAGCACACACGAACCCTCCTACAATGAGCAGTTCTTC. J is TRBJ2-1 and V is TRBV5-1; D is unresolved. The germline V and J ends were trimmed by 4 bases and 0 bases, with 11 bases remaining between them. CDR1 and CDR2 from the germline V gene are SGHRS and YFSETQ. The CDR3 has 15 residues. Full variable domain (remainder filled in from reference TRBV5-1 and TRBJ2-1): KAGVTQTPRYLIKTRGQQVTLSCSPISGHRSVSWYQQTPGQGLQFLFEYFSETQRNKGNFPGRFSGRQFSNSRSEMNVSTLELGDSALYLCASSTHEPSYNEQFFGPGTRLTVL.

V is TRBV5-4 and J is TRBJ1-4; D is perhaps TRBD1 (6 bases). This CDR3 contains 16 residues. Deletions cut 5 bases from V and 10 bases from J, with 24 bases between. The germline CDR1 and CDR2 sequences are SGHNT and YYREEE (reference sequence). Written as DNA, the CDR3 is TGTGCCAGCAGTTCAGGGGCCTATAACTACGATGGAAAACTGTTTTTT. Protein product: CASSSGAYNYDGKLFF.

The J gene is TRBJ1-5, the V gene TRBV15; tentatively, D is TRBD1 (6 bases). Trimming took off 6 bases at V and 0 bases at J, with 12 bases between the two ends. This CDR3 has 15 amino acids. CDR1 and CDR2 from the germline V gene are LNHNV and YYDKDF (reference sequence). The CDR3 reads CATSPRGNSNQPQHF. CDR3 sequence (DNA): TGTGCCACCAGTCCTAGGGGGAATAGCAATCAGCCCCAGCATTTT.

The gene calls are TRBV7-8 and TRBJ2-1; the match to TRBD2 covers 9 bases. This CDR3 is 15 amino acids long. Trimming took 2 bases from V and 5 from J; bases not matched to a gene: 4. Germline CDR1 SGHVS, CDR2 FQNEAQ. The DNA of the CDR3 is TGTGCCAGCAGCTTACAAGCGGGGGGCCACAATGAGCAGTTCTTC. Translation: CASSLQAGGHNEQFF.

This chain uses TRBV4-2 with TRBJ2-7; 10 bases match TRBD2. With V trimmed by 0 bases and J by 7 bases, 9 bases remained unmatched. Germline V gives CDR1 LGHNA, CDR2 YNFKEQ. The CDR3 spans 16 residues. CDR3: CASSQDITSGAREQYF. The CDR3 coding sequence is TGTGCCAGCAGCCAAGATATTACTAGCGGGGCGAGGGAGCAGTACTTC.

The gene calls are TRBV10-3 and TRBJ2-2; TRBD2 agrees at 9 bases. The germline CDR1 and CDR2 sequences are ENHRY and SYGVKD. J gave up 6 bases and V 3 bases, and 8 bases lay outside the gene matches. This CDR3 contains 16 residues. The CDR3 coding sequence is TGTGCCATCAGTGAACCGGGACTAGCATTGTCCGGGGAGCTGTTTTTT. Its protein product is CAISEPGLALSGELFF.

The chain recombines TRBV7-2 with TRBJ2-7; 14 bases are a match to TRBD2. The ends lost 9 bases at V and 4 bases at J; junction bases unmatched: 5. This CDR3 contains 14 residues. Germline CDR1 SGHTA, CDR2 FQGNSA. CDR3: CARTSGGGTYEQYF. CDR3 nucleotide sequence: TGTGCCAGGACTAGCGGGGGGGGCACGTACGAGCAGTACTTC.

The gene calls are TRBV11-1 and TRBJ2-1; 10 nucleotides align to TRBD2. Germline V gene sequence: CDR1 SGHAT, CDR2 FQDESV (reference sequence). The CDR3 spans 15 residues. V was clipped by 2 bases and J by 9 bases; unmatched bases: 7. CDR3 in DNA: TGTGCCAGCAGCTTACGGCTAGCGGGGGTTGGTGAGCAGTTCTTC. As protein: CASSLRLAGVGEQFF.

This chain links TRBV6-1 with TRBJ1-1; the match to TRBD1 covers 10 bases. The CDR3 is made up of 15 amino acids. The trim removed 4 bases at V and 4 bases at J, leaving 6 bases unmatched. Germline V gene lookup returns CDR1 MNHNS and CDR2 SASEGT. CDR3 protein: CASSVSGQGFTEAFF. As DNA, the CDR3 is TGTGCCAGCAGTGTTTCGGGACAGGGGTTCACTGAAGCTTTCTTT.

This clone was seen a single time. CDR3 region: CASSNPKMRRTARAGQPQHF. The DNA of the CDR3 is TGTGCCAGCAGCAATCCCAAAATGCGCCGGACAGCCAGGGCTGGGCAGCCCCAGCATTTT. V is TRBV21-1 and J is TRBJ1-5; TRBD1 reflects the table's D call only, with no check against the DNA. TRBV21-1 is tagged as a pseudogene. The CDR3 is made up of 20 amino acids.

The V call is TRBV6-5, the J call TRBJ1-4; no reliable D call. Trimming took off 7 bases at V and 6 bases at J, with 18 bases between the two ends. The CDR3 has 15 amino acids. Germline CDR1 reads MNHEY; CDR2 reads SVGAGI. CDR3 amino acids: CASKEGYNNYEKLFF. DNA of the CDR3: TGTGCCAGCAAGGAGGGTTATAATAATTATGAAAAACTGTTTTTT.

This chain's CDR3 is CASSLGQGQPQHF. The CDR3 DNA is TGCGCCAGCAGCTTGGGACAGGGACAGCCCCAGCATTTT. The rearrangement links TRBV5-1 to TRBJ1-5; 7 bases align to TRBD1. V gave up 0 bases and J gave up 7 bases; unmatched junction bases: 1. Germline V gene data show CDR1 as SGHRS and CDR2 as YFSETQ. The CDR3 has 13 residues. Variable domain in full (rest from reference TRBV5-1 and TRBJ1-5): KAGVTQTPRYLIKTRGQQVTLSCSPISGHRSVSWYQQTPGQGLQFLFEYFSETQRNKGNFPGRFSGRQFSNSRSEMNVSTLELGDSALYLCASSLGQGQPQHFGDGTRLSIL.

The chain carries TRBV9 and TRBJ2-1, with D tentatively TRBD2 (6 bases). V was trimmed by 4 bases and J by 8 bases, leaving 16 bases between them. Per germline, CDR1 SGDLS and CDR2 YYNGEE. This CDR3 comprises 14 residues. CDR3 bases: TGTGCCAGCAGCCTCCTTCGGGGAGGCCATGAGCAGTTCTTC. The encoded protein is CASSLLRGGHEQFF.

The CDR3 DNA sequence: TGTGCCATCACCCCTGGACAGGGCAATCAGCCCCAGCATTTT. Its protein is CAITPGQGNQPQHF. The chain carries TRBV6-1 and TRBJ1-5; TRBD1 aligns across 7 bases. The germline V gene has CDR1 MNHNS and CDR2 SASEGT. Trimming removed 10 bases from V and 2 bases from J; junction bases left unmatched: 8. This CDR3 contains 14 residues.

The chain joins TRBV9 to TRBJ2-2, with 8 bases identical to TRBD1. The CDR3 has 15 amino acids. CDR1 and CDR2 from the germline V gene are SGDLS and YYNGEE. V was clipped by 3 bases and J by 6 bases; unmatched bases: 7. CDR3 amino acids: CASSGSQGAPGELFF. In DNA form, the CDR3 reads TGTGCCAGCAGCGGTAGTCAGGGGGCTCCCGGGGAGCTGTTTTTT.

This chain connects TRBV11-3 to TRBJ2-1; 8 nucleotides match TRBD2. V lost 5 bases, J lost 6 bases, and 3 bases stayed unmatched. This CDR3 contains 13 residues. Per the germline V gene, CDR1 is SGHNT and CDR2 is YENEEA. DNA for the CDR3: TGTGCCAGCAGCCGCGGGGGGTCCAATGAGCAGTTCTTC. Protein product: CASSRGGSNEQFF.

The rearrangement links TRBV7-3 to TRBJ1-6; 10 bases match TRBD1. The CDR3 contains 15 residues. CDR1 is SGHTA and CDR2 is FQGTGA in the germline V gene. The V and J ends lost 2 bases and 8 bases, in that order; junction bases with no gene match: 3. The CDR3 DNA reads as TGTGCCAGCAGCTTAGGGGGGACAGGGGATTCACCCCTCCACTTT. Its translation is CASSLGGTGDSPLHF.

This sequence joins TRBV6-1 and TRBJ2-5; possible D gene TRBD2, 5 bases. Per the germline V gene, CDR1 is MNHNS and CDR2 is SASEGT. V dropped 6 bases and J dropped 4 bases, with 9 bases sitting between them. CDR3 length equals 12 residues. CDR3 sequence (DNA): TGTGCCAGCAGCGGGGTAGGAGAGACCCAGTACTTC. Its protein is CASSGVGETQYF.